Listed below are T cell receptor beta chains from one sample, sequenced in a study of blood T cell repertoires in COVID-19. The repertoire was sequenced with immunoSEQ multiplex PCR; TCRdb's copy has only in-frame clones and lacks some. This table holds about 220,000 clones, approximately 83% found once. Sequenced: PBMCs or T cells enriched from blood (not recorded which). The receptor source for this set is a woman aged 55-75 years who had recovered from COVID-19. CDR3s include the opening cysteine and the closing phenylalanine or tryptophan. D genes are given only for firm matches. Some rows have no size entry. The others give once, few or many, or a class for an expanded clone.

DNA | CDR3 | J | D | size | V
TGTGCCTCCAACCCCGGGGGTGATGAGCAGTTCTTC | CASNPGGDEQFF | TRBJ2-1 | . | few | TRBV10-3
TGTGCCAGCAGCTTGGGACTAGCGGGAGGAAGGGATGAGCAGTTCTTC | CASSLGLAGGRDEQFF | TRBJ2-1 | TRBD2 | . | TRBV7-9
TGTGCCAGCAGCCCCCTCCTAGCGGGGGGTTCCTCCTACAATGAGCAGTTCTTC | CASSPLLAGGSSYNEQFF | TRBJ2-1 | TRBD2 | . | TRBV7-2
TGTGCCAGCAGCCAACGGGGGGGTTCCGGGGAGCTGTTTTTT | CASSQRGGSGELFF | TRBJ2-2 | TRBD2 | . | TRBV4-2
TGCGCCAGCAGCTTGGGCCGTTCGATAGCTAACTATGGCTACACCTTC | CASSLGRSIANYGYTF | TRBJ1-2 | . | . | TRBV5-1
TGTGCCAGCAGTGCACGCGGGGACACCGGGGAGCTGTTTTTT | CASSARGDTGELFF | TRBJ2-2 | . | . | TRBV2
TGTGCCAGCAGCTTAGCAAGGCAGGGATTTAGAGATACGCAGTATTTT | CASSLARQGFRDTQYF | TRBJ2-3 | . | . | TRBV7-8
TGTGCCAGCAGTTCAGTTCCCGGGGAGCTGTTTTTT | CASSSVPGELFF | TRBJ2-2 | . | . | TRBV12-3/TRBV12-4
TGTGCCACCGGGGTTGGAGTCACTGAAGCTTTCTTT | CATGVGVTEAFF | TRBJ1-1 | . | . | TRBV2
TGTGCCAGCAGTCCCCAGGGCTCTGGTTATGGCTACACCTTC | CASSPQGSGYGYTF | TRBJ1-2 | . | . | TRBV27
TGTGCCAGCACCTTGGGGCAGGAGGGTTTCTACGAGCAGTACTTC | CASTLGQEGFYEQYF | TRBJ2-7 | . | few | TRBV11-1
TGTGCCAGCAGCTTTGAGGCGGGACAGGAAAATCAGCCCCAGCATTTT | CASSFEAGQENQPQHF | TRBJ1-5 | TRBD1 | . | TRBV7-9
TGTGCCATCAGTGAGACAGTGGAACCCCAGCATTTT | CAISETVEPQHF | TRBJ1-5 | . | once | TRBV10-3
TGTGCCAGCAGCTTGAGACAGGCGTCCGGGGAGACCCAGTACTTC | CASSLRQASGETQYF | TRBJ2-5 | . | few | TRBV13
TGTGCCAGCAGCTTGTCTAGCGGACGCACAGATACGCAGTATTTT | CASSLSSGRTDTQYF | TRBJ2-3 | TRBD2 | . | TRBV7-2
TGTGCCAGCAGCTCGGCAGGGAATTCACCCCTCCACTTT | CASSSAGNSPLHF | TRBJ1-6 | . | . | TRBV5-8
TGTGCCAGTAGTTCGACGTCCAGGGTCTACGAGCAGTACTTC | CASSSTSRVYEQYF | TRBJ2-7 | . | . | TRBV19